This T cell receptor beta chain was captured in a study of T cells in localized non-small cell lung cancer. General study results and limits: Uninvolved adjacent lung showed peak T cell clonality, exceeding tumor.

On this clone itself: What it binds is unknown.

The table came from immunoSEQ multiplex PCR; TCRdb's copy has only in-frame clones and leaves some out. This sample carries more than 10,000 clones, approximately 86% of them seen once, and the ten largest clones take around 58%. Per germline, CDR1 SGHVS and CDR2 FQNEAQ. This CDR3 comprises 15 residues. V lost 8 bases to trimming and J lost 0 bases, with 11 bases between them. The J gene is TRBJ1-6, the V gene TRBV7-8; D call uncertain. This sequence was found in a male donor older than 55 with stage III lung adenocarcinoma. Sequencing used peripheral blood, obtained before any cancer treatment. The CDR3 DNA is TGTGCCAGCCGGGCGATTAGCTCCTATAATTCACCCCTCCACTTT. It specifies CASRAISSYNSPLHF.